The 18 T cell receptor beta chains below were found in one sample sequenced in a study of cytomegalovirus exposure and HLA in healthy donors. The PCR made use of 60 Vbeta and 13 Jbeta primers. Clones were read by immunoSEQ multiplex PCR, and TCRdb kept only the in-frame ones, dropping some. This table holds some 130,000 clones, nearly 65% found once. Sequenced: PBMCs. The receptors here all came from a man aged 40-55 years in good health and CMV-seropositive.

This chain connects TRBV11-2 to TRBJ2-6; D gene unclear. The CDR3 contains 14 residues. Trimming removed 5 bases at V and 0 bases at J, with 5 bases between. Germline CDR1 and CDR2: SGHAT and FQNNGV. The CDR3: CASSPNSGANVLTF. The CDR3 DNA reads TGTGCCAGCAGCCCAAACTCTGGGGCCAACGTCCTGACTTTC.

To note about this clone: Germline is not matched at one junction end, which may reflect a read error. As DNA, the CDR3 is TGCAGCGTTGAACCCGGGTACGAACGGGGAGCTGTTTTT. Translating gives CSVEPGYERGAVF. J is TRBJ2-2 and V is TRBV29-1, with TRBD2 as a possible D gene (5 bases). Germline-derived CDR1 and CDR2 are SQVTM and ANQGSEA. The CDR3 covers 13 residues.

The rearrangement links TRBV9 to TRBJ1-4; 7 bases are a match to TRBD1. V shed 3 bases, J shed 7 bases, and the junction held 12 bases outside the gene matches. The CDR3 contains 16 residues. CDR1 is SGDLS and CDR2 is YYNGEE in the germline V gene. The CDR3 coding sequence is TGTGCCAGCAGCGCGGGACAGTTCGGTTTCGGTGAAAAACTGTTTTTT. Amino acid sequence: CASSAGQFGFGEKLFF.

In this sample, this clone turned up a few times. The rearrangement joins TRBV19 to TRBJ1-1, with 10 bases that match TRBD1. The CDR3 has 15 residues. After removal of 7 bases from V and 2 bases from J, the junction contained 7 bases not matched to a gene. Germline CDR1 is LNHDA and CDR2 is SQIVND (reference sequence). CDR3 nucleotide sequence: TGTGCCAGTAATAATTGGACAGGGGGAAACACTGAAGCTTTCTTT. Translated, it gives CASNNWTGGNTEAFF.

The CDR3 DNA follows: TGCGCCAGCAGCGTGACAGCTCCTACCGGGGAGCTGTTTTTT. Its protein is CASSVTAPTGELFF. The J gene is TRBJ2-2, the V gene TRBV5-1; D perhaps matches TRBD1 (5 bases). Trimming left V 4 bases short and J 5 bases short, with 12 bases between. The CDR3 has 14 amino acids. Germline V gene lookup returns CDR1 SGHRS and CDR2 YFSETQ.

The chain employs TRBV6-5 and TRBJ2-3; D is possibly TRBD2 (5 bases). The CDR3 has 12 amino acids. Between the trimmed V and J ends, which lost 7 bases and 11 bases, there was a span of 16 bases. Germline assignment: CDR1 MNHEY and CDR2 SVGAGI. The DNA for the CDR3 is TGTGCCAGCAAAACAGTCGGGGTGGGGCAGTATTTT. Its protein is CASKTVGVGQYF.

The V and J genes are TRBV7-7 and TRBJ2-5; 8 nucleotides line up with TRBD2. Looked up from germline, CDR1 is SSHAT and CDR2 is FNYEAQ (reference sequence). The CDR3 sequence is 16 residues long. Trimming cost V 4 bases and J 1 base; bases outside gene matches: 8. CDR3 nucleotide sequence: TGTGCCAGCAGCTCACGGGGGGGCCCTACCCAAGAGACCCAGTACTTC. Amino acid sequence: CASSSRGGPTQETQYF.

The rearrangement joins TRBV9 to TRBJ2-7, with 9 bases identical to TRBD1. From germline, CDR1 is SGDLS and CDR2 YYNGEE. The CDR3 extends over 16 amino acids. V shed 0 bases and J 2 bases; nucleotides not matched to a gene: 6. The CDR3 reads CASSVGGRTGAYEQYF. DNA of the CDR3: TGTGCCAGCAGCGTAGGGGGTCGGACAGGGGCCTACGAGCAGTACTTC.

J is TRBJ2-2 and V is TRBV7-8, with 8 bases lining up with TRBD1. V lost 5 bases to trimming and J lost 7 bases; unmatched junction nucleotides: 9. The length of the CDR3 is 15 residues. The germline gives CDR1 SGHVS, CDR2 FQNEAQ. CDR3 DNA sequence: TGTGCCAGCAGCCCGCCCCAGGGGGCAAACGGGGAGCTGTTTTTT. This encodes CASSPPQGANGELFF.

Worth noting for this clone: At one end, the junction sequence differs from germline, possibly due to a read error. Different DNA sequences within this sample yield the same CDR3. The chain carries TRBV6-1 and TRBJ2-1; 14 bases fit TRBD2. Germline V lookup: CDR1 MNHNS, CDR2 SASEGT. There are 15 residues in the CDR3. CDR3 in DNA: TGCGCCACTGGGACTAGCGGGAGTGGCAGCAATGAGCAGTTCTTC. As protein: CATGTSGSGSNEQFF.

The chain employs TRBV7-3 and TRBJ2-1; D perhaps matches TRBD1 (6 bases). The germline gives CDR1 SGHTA, CDR2 FQGTGA. The CDR3 contains 13 residues. The V and J ends lost 4 bases and 9 bases respectively, with 13 bases between them. CDR3 in DNA: TGTGCCAGCAGCTCGGTCACAGGGTCTGAGCAGTTCTTC. Protein product: CASSSVTGSEQFF.

The chain is built from TRBV7-9 and TRBJ1-4; D gene ambiguous. V lost 5 bases to trimming and J lost 0 bases, with 10 bases between them. Germline V lookup: CDR1 SEHNR, CDR2 FQNEAQ (reference sequence). The CDR3 runs 15 residues. The CDR3 sequence: CASSPRGATNEKLFF. CDR3 DNA sequence: TGTGCCAGCAGCCCCCGGGGAGCAACTAATGAAAAACTGTTTTTT.

The chain has TRBV28 and TRBJ2-7, with 11 positions matching TRBD2. This CDR3 contains 16 residues. Germline lookup yields CDR1 MDHEN and CDR2 SYDVKM. V dropped 6 bases and J dropped 3; count of bases not matched to a gene: 10. The CDR3 DNA follows: TGTGCCAGCAGCCTTACCGGGACTAGCGGAGTCTACGAGCAGTACTTC. It is translated as CASSLTGTSGVYEQYF.

This clone was picked up a small number of times. The chain is built from TRBV28 and TRBJ1-2; 11 nucleotides agree with TRBD1. Germline lookup yields CDR1 MDHEN and CDR2 SYDVKM. The CDR3 has 17 amino acids. Trimming took 8 bases from V and 2 from J; bases not matched to a gene: 13. The chain's CDR3 is CASGQGTGGGLNYGYTF. CDR3 coding DNA: TGTGCCAGCGGCCAAGGGACAGGGGGGGGCCTAAACTATGGCTACACCTTC.

This clone was counted between two and nine times. The chain has TRBV7-2 and TRBJ1-5, with TRBD1 matching over 8 bases. CDR1 and CDR2 (germline): SGHTA, FQGNSA. Trimming cost V 3 bases and J 0 bases; bases outside gene matches: 4. The CDR3 extends over 16 amino acids. The CDR3 nucleotides are TGTGCCAGCAGCTTTACAGGGGGAAATAGCAATCAGCCCCAGCATTTT. Its protein is CASSFTGGNSNQPQHF.

The rearrangement joins TRBV10-3 to TRBJ1-5, with D possibly being TRBD1 (5 bases). V lost 2 bases and J 5 bases, leaving 10 bases between the germline ends. Germline V CDR1 and CDR2: ENHRY, SYGVKD. CDR3 length: 14 amino acids. The CDR3: CAISERTHDQPQHF. In DNA, the CDR3 is TGTGCCATCAGTGAGAGGACACATGATCAGCCCCAGCATTTT.

The genes are TRBV5-1 and TRBJ1-1, with 10 bases that match TRBD1. The CDR3 contains 16 residues. V lost 2 bases, J lost 4 bases, and 8 bases stayed unmatched. Looked up from germline, CDR1 is SGHRS and CDR2 is YFSETQ. The CDR3 here is CASSLDRGRRGTEAFF. The DNA of the CDR3 is TGCGCCAGCAGCTTAGACAGGGGGCGACGGGGCACTGAAGCTTTCTTT.

This chain joins TRBV28 and TRBJ1-5; 10 nucleotides match TRBD1. The CDR3 contains 16 residues. Trimming took 6 bases from V and 4 from J; bases not matched to a gene: 9. From germline, CDR1 is MDHEN and CDR2 SYDVKM. The DNA of the CDR3 is TGTGCCAGCAGCCCTCCGGGACAGGGGCGTAATCAGCCCCAGCATTTT. Translation: CASSPPGQGRNQPQHF. The whole variable domain, remainder taken from reference TRBV28 and TRBJ1-5, is DVKVTQSSRYLVKRTGEKVFLECVQDMDHENMFWYRQDPGLGLRLIYFSYDVKMKEKGDIPEGYSVSREKKERFSLILESASTNQTSMYLCASSPPGQGRNQPQHFGDGTRLSIL.